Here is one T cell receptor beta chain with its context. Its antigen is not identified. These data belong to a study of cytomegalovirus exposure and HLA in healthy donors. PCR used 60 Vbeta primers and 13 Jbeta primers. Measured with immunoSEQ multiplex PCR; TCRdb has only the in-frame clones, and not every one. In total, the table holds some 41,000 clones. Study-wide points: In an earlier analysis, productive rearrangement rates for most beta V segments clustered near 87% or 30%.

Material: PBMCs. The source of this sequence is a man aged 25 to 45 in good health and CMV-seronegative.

The CDR3 sequence: CASSPGNGGDYNEQFF. The CDR3 DNA follows: TGTGCCAGCTCACCTGGGAACGGGGGAGACTACAATGAGCAGTTCTTC. The chain is built from TRBV18 and TRBJ2-1; D is perhaps TRBD2 (6 bases). Per germline, CDR1 KGHSH and CDR2 LQKENI. This CDR3 spans 16 amino acids. Trimming cost V 3 bases and J 3 bases, with 15 bases left between them.